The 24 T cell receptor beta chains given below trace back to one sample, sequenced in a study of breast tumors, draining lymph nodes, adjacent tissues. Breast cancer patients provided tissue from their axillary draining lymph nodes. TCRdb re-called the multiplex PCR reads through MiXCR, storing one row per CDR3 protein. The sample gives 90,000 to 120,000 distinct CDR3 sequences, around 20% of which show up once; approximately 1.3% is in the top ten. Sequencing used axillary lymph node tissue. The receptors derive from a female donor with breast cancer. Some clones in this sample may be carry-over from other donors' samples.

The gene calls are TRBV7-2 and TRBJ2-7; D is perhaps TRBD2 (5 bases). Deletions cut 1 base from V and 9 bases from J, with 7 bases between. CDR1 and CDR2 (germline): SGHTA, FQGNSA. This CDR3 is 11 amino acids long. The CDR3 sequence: CASSLGEGQYF. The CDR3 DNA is TGTGCCAGCAGCTTAGGAGAGGGGCAGTACTTC. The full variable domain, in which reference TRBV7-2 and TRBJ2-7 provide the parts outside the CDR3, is GAGVSQSPSNKVTEKGKDVELRCDPISGHTALYWYRQSLGQGLEFLIYFQGNSAPDKSGLPSDRFSAERTGGSVSTLTIQRTQQEDSAVYLCASSLGEGQYFGPGTRLTVT.

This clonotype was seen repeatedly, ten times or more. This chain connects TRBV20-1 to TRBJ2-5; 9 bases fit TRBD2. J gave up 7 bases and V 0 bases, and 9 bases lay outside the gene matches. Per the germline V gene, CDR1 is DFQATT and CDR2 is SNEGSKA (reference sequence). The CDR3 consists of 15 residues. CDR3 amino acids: CSAREGGGAIRTQYF. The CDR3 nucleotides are TGCAGTGCTAGAGAAGGCGGGGGGGCCATTAGGACCCAGTACTTC.

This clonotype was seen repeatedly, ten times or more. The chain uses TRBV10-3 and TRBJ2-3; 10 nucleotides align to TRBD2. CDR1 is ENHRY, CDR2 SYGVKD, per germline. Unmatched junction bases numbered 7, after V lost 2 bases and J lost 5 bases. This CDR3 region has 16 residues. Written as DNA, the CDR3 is TGTGCCATCAGTGAGCCCAGCGGGGGGGCAAGAGATACGCAGTATTTT. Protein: CAISEPSGGARDTQYF.

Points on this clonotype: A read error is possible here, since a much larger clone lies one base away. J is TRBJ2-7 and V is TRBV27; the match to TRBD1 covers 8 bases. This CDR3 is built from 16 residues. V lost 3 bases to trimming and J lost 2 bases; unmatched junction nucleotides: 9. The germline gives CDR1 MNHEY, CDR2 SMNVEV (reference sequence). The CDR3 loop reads CASSFVAGGAPYEQYF. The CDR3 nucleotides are TGTGCCAGCAGTTTCGTGGCAGGGGGCGCACCCTACGAGCAGTACTTC.

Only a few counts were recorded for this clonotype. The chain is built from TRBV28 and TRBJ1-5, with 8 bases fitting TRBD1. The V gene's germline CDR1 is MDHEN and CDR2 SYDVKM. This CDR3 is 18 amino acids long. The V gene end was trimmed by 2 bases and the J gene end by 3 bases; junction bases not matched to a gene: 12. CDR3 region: CASSLNGLTGDSNQPQHF. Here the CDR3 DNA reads TGTGCCAGCAGTTTAAACGGGTTGACAGGGGATTCCAATCAGCCCCAGCATTTT. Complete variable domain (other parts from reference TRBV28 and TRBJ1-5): DVKVTQSSRYLVKRTGEKVFLECVQDMDHENMFWYRQDPGLGLRLIYFSYDVKMKEKGDIPEGYSVSREKKERFSLILESASTNQTSMYLCASSLNGLTGDSNQPQHFGDGTRLSIL.

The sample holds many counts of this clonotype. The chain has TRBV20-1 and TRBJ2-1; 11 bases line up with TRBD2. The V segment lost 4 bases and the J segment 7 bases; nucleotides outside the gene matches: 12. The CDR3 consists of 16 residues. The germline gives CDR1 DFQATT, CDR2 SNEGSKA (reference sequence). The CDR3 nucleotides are TGCAGTGCTACTACTCTTTTAGCGGGGGGGATAAATGAGCAGTTCTTC. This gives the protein CSATTLLAGGINEQFF.

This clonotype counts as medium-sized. In DNA form, the CDR3 reads TGTGCCACCCGAACAGGTTACAATGAGCAGTTCTTC. This translates into CATRTGYNEQFF. The chain uses TRBV19 and TRBJ2-1, with D maybe TRBD1 (5 bases). V was cut by 10 bases and J by 4 bases, with 11 bases left in between. CDR1 LNHDA and CDR2 SQIVND come from the germline V gene (reference sequence). CDR3 size: 12 residues. Variable domain in full (rest from reference TRBV19 and TRBJ2-1): DGGITQSPKYLFRKEGQNVTLSCEQNLNHDAMYWYRQDPGQGLRLIYYSQIVNDFQKGDIAEGYSVSREKKESFPLTVTSAQKNPTAFYLCATRTGYNEQFFGPGTRLTVL.

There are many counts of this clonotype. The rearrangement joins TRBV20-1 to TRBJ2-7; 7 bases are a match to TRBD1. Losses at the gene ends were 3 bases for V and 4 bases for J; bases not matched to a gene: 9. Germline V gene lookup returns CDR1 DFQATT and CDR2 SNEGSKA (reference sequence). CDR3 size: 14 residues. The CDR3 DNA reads TGCAGTGCTAGTGCAAGAGAACAGGGGTACGAGCAGTACTTC. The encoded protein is CSASAREQGYEQYF.

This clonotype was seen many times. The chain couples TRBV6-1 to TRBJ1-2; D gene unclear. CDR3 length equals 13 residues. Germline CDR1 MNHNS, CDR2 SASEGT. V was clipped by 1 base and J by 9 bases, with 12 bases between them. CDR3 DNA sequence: TGTGCCAGCAGTGAAGATATCGGGGTTAGCTACACCTTC. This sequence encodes CASSEDIGVSYTF.

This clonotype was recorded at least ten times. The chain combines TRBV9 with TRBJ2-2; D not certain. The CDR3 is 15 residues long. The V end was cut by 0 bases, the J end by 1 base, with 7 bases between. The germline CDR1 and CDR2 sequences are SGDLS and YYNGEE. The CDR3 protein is CASSVVGENTGELFF. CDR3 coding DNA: TGTGCCAGCAGCGTAGTAGGTGAGAACACCGGGGAGCTGTTTTTT.

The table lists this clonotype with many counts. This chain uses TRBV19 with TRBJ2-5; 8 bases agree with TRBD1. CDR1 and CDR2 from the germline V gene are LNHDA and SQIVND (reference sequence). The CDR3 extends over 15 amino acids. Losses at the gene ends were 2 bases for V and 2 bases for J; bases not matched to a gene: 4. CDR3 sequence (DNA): TGTGCCAGTAGTATATGGTACAGGGGGCAAGAGACCCAGTACTTC. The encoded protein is CASSIWYRGQETQYF.

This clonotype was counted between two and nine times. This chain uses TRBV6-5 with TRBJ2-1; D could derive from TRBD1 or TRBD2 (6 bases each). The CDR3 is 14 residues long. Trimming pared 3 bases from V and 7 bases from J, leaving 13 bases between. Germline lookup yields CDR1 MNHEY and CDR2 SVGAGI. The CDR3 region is CASSYSGALNEQFF. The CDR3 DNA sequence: TGTGCCAGCAGTTATTCGGGGGCCTTAAATGAGCAGTTCTTC.

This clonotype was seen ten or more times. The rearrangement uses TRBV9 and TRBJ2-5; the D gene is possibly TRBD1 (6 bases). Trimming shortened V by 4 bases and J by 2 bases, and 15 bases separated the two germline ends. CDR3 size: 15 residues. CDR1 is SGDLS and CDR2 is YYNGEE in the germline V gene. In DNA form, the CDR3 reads TGTGCCAGCAGCCCCTCCCCGGGACAACAAGAGACCCAGTACTTC. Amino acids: CASSPSPGQQETQYF.

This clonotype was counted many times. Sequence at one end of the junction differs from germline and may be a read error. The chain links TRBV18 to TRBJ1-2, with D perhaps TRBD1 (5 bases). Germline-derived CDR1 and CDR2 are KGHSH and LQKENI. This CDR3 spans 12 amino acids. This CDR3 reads CASSDRGRGPNF. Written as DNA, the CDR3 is TGTGCCAGCTCAGATAGGGGCCGGGGCCCCAACTTC.

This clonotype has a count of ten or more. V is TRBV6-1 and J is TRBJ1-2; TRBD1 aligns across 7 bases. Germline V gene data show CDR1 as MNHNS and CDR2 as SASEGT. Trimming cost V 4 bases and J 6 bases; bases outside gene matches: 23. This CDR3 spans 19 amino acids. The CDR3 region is CASSVLPGTDSLGLHGYTF. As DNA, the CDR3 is TGTGCCAGCAGTGTTCTTCCCGGGACAGATTCCTTAGGATTACATGGCTACACCTTC.

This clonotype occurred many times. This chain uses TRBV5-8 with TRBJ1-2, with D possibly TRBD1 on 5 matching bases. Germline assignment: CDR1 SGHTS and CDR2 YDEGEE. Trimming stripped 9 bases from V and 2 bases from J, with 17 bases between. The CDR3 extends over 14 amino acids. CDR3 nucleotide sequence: TGTGCCACAACGCTGGCGCCAGGGAACTATGGCTACACCTTC. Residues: CATTLAPGNYGYTF.

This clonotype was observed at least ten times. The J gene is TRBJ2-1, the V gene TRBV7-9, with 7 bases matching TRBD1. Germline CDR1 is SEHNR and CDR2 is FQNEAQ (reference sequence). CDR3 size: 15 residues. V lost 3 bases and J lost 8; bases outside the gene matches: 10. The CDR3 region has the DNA TGTGCCAGCAGCTTCGCCAGGGGGAGATTGGATGAGCAGTTCTTC. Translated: CASSFARGRLDEQFF.

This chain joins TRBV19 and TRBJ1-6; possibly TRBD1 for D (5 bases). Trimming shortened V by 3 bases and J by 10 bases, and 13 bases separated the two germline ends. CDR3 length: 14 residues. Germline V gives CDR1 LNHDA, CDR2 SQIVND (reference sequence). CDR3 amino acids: CASSMGGTESPLHF. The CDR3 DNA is TGTGCCAGTAGTATGGGGGGGACTGAGTCACCCCTCCACTTT.

In DNA, the CDR3 is TGCGCCAGCAGCTTGACGGTGGCAGGAGGAGGCTACGAGCAGTACTTC. Translated: CASSLTVAGGGYEQYF. This chain links TRBV5-1 with TRBJ2-7; D perhaps matches TRBD2 (5 bases). Trimming pared 1 base from V and 3 bases from J, leaving 17 bases between. This CDR3 region has 16 residues. Germline CDR1 is SGHRS and CDR2 is YFSETQ.

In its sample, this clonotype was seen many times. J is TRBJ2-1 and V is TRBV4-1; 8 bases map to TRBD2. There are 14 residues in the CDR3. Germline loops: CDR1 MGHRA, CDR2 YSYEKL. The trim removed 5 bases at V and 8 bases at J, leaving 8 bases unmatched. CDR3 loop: CASSAPSGYDEQFF. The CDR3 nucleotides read TGCGCCAGCAGCGCCCCTAGCGGGTACGATGAGCAGTTCTTC.

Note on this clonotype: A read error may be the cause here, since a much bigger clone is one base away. The CDR3 reads CASSEGRVLGELFF. The CDR3 DNA follows: TGTGCCAGCAGTGAAGGACGCGTTCTGGGGGAGCTGTTTTTT. The genes are TRBV2 and TRBJ2-2; no reliable D call. The CDR3 length is 14 residues. Germline V CDR1 and CDR2: SNHLY, FYNNEI. The V gene lost 1 base and the J gene lost 8 bases, with 11 bases spanning the gap. The full variable domain, completed using reference TRBV2 and TRBJ2-2, is EPEVTQTPSHQVTQMGQEVILRCVPISNHLYFYWYRQILGQKVEFLVSFYNNEISEKSEIFDDQFSVERPDGSNFTLKIRSTKLEDSAMYFCASSEGRVLGELFFGEGSRLTVL.

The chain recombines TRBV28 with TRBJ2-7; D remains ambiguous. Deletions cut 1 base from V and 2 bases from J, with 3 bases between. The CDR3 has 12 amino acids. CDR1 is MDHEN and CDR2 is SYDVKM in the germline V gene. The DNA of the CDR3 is TGTGCCAGCAGTTTATTTACCTACGAGCAGTACTTC. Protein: CASSLFTYEQYF.

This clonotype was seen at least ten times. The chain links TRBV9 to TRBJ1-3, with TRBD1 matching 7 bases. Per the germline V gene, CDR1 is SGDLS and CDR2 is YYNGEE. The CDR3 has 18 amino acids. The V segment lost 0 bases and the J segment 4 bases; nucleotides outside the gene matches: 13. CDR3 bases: TGTGCCAGCAGCGTAGCGGTACTTAGAGGGGGCGAAGGAAACACCATATATTTT. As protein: CASSVAVLRGGEGNTIYF.

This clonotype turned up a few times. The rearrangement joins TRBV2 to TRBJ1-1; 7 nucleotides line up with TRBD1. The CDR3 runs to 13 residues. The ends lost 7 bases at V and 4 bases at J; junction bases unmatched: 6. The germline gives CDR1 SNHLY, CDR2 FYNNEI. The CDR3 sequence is CASTPGGSTEAFF. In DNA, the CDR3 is TGTGCCAGCACCCCAGGGGGGTCCACTGAAGCTTTCTTT.